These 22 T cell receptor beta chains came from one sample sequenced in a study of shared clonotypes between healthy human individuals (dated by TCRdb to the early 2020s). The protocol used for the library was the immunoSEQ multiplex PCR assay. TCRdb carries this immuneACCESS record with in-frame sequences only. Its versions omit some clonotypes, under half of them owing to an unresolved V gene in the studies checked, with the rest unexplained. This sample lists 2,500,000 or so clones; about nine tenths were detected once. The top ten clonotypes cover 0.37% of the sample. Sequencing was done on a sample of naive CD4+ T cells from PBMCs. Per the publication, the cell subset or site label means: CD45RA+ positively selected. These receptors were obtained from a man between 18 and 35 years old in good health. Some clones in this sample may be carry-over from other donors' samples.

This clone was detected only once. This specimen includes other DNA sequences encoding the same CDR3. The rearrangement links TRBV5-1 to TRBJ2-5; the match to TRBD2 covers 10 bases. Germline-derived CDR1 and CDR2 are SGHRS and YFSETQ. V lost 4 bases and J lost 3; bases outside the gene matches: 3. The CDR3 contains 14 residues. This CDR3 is CASSPTSGKETQYF. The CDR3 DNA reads TGCGCCAGCAGCCCCACTAGCGGGAAAGAGACCCAGTACTTC. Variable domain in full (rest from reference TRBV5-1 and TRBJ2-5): KAGVTQTPRYLIKTRGQQVTLSCSPISGHRSVSWYQQTPGQGLQFLFEYFSETQRNKGNFPGRFSGRQFSNSRSEMNVSTLELGDSALYLCASSPTSGKETQYFGPGTRLLVL.

CDR3 bases: TGCAGCGTAAACAGGGCCCAAGAGACCCAGTACTTC. It is translated as CSVNRAQETQYF. V and J are TRBV29-1 and TRBJ2-5; TRBD1 might be the D (6 bases). The CDR3 extends over 12 amino acids. V gave up 6 bases and J gave up 1 base, with 9 bases separating them. Germline V CDR1 and CDR2: SQVTM, ANQGSEA. Based on the CDR3 plus reference TRBV29-1 and TRBJ2-5, the full variable domain is SAVISQKPSRDICQRGTSLTIQCQVDSQVTMMFWYRQQPGQSLTLIATANQGSEATYESGFVIDKFPISRPNLTFSTLTVSNMSPEDSSIYLCSVNRAQETQYFGPGTRLLVL.

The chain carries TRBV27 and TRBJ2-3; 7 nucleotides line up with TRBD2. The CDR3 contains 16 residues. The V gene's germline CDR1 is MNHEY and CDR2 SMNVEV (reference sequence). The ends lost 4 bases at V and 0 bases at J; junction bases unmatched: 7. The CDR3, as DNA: TGTGCCAGCAGTTGCCCCCTAGCGGACAGCACAGATACGCAGTATTTT. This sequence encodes CASSCPLADSTDTQYF.

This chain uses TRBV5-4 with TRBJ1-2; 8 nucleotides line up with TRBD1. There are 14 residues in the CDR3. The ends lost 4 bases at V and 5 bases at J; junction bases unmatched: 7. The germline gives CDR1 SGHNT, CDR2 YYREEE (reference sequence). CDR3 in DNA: TGTGCCAGCAGCCCCGACCGGGACAGGTATGGCTACACCTTC. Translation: CASSPDRDRYGYTF.

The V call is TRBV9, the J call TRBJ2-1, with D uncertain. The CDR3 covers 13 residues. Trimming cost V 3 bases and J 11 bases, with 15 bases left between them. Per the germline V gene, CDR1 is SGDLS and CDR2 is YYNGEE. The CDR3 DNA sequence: TGTGCCAGCAGCGCGATGGTCGGTACCAAGCAGTTCTTC. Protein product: CASSAMVGTKQFF.

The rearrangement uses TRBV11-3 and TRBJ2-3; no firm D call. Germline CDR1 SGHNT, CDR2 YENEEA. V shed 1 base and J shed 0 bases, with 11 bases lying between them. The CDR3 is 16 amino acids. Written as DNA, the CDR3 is TGTGCCAGCAGCTTAGTTCAGGAGCTTAGCACAGATACGCAGTATTTT. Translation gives CASSLVQELSTDTQYF.

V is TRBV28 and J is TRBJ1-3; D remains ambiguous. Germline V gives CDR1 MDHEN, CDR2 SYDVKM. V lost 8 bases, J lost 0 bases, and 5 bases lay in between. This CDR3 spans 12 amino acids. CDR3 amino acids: CASLRSGNTIYF. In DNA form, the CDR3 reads TGTGCCAGCTTACGCTCTGGAAACACCATATATTTT.

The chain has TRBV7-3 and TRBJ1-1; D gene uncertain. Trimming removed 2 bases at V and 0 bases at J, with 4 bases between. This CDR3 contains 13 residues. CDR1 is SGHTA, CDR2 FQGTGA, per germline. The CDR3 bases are TGTGCCAGCAGCTTAGACCTGAACACTGAAGCTTTCTTT. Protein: CASSLDLNTEAFF. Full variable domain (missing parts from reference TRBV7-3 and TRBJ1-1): GAGVSQTPSNKVTEKGKYVELRCDPISGHTALYWYRQSLGQGPEFLIYFQGTGAADDSGLPNDRFFAVRPEGSVSTLKIQRTERGDSAVYLCASSLDLNTEAFFGQGTRLTVV.

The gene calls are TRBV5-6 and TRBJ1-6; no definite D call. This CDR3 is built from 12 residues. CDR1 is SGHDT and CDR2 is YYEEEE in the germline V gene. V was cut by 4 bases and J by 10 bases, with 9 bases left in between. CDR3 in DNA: TGTGCCAGCAGCCCGTATGGCTCACCCCTCCACTTT. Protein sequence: CASSPYGSPLHF.

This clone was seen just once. Written as DNA, the CDR3 is TGTGCCAGCTCACCGCCTCAGAACACCGGGGAGCTGTTTTTT. It specifies CASSPPQNTGELFF. The genes are TRBV18 and TRBJ2-2, with D uncertain. The length of the CDR3 is 14 residues. The germline gives CDR1 KGHSH, CDR2 LQKENI. Trimming left V 3 bases short and J 1 base short, with 6 bases between.

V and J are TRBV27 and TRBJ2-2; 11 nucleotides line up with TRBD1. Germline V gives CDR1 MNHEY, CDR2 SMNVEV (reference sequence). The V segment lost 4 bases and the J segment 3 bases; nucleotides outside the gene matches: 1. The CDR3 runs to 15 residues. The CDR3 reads CASSWTGGDTGELFF. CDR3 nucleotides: TGTGCCAGCAGTTGGACAGGGGGCGACACCGGGGAGCTGTTTTTT.

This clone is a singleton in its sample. This CDR3 is CASRTGPPGNTIYF. DNA for the CDR3: TGCGCCAGCAGGACGGGACCACCCGGAAACACCATATATTTT. The gene calls are TRBV5-1 and TRBJ1-3, with D maybe TRBD1 (5 bases). The V end lost 5 bases, the J end lost 4 bases, and 13 bases lay between the germline ends. CDR1 and CDR2 from the germline V gene are SGHRS and YFSETQ. This CDR3 spans 14 amino acids. The full variable domain, its missing parts supplied by reference TRBV5-1 and TRBJ1-3, is KAGVTQTPRYLIKTRGQQVTLSCSPISGHRSVSWYQQTPGQGLQFLFEYFSETQRNKGNFPGRFSGRQFSNSRSEMNVSTLELGDSALYLCASRTGPPGNTIYFGEGSWLTVV.

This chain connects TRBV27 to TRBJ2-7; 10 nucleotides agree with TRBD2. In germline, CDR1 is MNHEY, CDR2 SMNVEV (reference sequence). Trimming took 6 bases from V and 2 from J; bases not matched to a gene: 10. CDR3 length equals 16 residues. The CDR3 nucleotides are TGTGCCAGCAGGTCGGGTAGCGGGAGGCCAACCTACGAGCAGTACTTC. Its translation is CASRSGSGRPTYEQYF.

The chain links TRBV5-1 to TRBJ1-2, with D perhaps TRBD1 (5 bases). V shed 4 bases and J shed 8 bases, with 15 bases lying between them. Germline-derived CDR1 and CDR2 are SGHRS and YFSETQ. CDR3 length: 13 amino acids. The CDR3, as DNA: TGCGCCAGCAGCCTAAATCTGGGGGAAGGCTACACCTTC. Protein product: CASSLNLGEGYTF.

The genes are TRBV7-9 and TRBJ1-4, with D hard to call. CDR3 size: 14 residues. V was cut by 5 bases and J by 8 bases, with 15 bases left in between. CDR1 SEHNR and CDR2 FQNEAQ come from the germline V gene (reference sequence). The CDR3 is CASSRANLPEKLFF. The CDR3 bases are TGTGCCAGCAGCCGAGCTAACCTACCAGAAAAACTGTTTTTT.

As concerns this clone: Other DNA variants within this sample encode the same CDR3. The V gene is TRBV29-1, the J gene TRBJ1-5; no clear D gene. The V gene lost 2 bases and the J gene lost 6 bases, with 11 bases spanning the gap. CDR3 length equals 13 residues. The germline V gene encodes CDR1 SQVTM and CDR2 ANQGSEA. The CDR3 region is CSVEIGIGQPQHF. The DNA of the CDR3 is TGCAGCGTTGAAATCGGAATCGGTCAGCCCCAGCATTTT.

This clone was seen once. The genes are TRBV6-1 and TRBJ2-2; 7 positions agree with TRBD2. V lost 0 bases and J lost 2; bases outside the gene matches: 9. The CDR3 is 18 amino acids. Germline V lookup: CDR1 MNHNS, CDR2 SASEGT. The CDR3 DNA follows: TGTGCCAGCAGTGAAGCGCTTGGGGGGAGGGCCAACACCGGGGAGCTGTTTTTT. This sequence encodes CASSEALGGRANTGELFF.

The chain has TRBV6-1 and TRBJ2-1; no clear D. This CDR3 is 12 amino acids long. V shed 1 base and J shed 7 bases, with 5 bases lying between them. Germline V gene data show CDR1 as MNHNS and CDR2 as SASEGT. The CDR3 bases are TGTGCCAGCAGTGAAGATTGGAATGAGCAGTTCTTC. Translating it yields CASSEDWNEQFF.

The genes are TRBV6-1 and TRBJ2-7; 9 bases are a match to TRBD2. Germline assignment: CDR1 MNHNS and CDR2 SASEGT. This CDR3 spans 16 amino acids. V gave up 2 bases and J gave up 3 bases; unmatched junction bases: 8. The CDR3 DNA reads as TGTGCCAGCAGTGAAAAGGGTAGCGGGAGTAGCTACGAGCAGTACTTC. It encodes CASSEKGSGSSYEQYF.

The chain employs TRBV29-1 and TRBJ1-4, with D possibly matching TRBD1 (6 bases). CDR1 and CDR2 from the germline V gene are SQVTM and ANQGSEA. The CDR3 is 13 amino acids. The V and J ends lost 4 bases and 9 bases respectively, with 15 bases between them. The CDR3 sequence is CSVASGEFQKLFF. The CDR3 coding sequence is TGCAGCGTTGCGTCAGGGGAGTTCCAAAAACTGTTTTTT.

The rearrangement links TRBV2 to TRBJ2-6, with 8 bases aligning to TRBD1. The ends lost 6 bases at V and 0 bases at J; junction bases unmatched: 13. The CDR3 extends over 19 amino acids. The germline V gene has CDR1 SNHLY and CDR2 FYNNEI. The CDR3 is CASSGSQGAFFSGANVLTF. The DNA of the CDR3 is TGTGCCAGCAGCGGTTCGCAGGGGGCTTTTTTCTCTGGGGCCAACGTCCTGACTTTC.

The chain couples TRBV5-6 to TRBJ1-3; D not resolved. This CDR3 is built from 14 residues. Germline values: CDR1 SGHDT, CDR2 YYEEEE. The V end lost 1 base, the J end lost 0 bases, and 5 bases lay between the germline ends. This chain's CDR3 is CASSLSNSGNTIYF. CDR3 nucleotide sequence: TGTGCCAGCAGCTTGTCGAACTCTGGAAACACCATATATTTT.